A selection of T cell receptor beta chains follows, all from one sample in a study of beta chain features in type 1 diabetes. Profiled with immunoSEQ multiplex PCR; TCRdb holds only in-frame clones, not every one. The sample carries 200,000 to 250,000 clones, roughly 11% recorded once. The sequenced material came from central memory CD4+ T cells from blood. These receptors all come from a man aged 18 to 29 in good health. CDR3s include the opening cysteine and the closing phenylalanine or tryptophan. D genes are given only for firm matches. The size field is filled for only some rows; it gives once, few, many or a size class.

CDR3 protein: CASSPQGQYTEAFF
CDR3 DNA: TGTGCCAGCAGCCCTCAGGGGCAGTACACTGAAGCTTTCTTT
J gene: TRBJ1-1
CDR3 length: 14
D gene: -
clone size: -
V gene: TRBV2

CDR3 protein: CASMGFWTEAFF
CDR3 DNA: TGTGCCTCCATGGGGTTCTGGACTGAAGCTTTCTTT
J gene: TRBJ1-1
CDR3 length: 12
D gene: -
clone size: -
V gene: TRBV30

CDR3 protein: CASSAWTGSETQYF
CDR3 DNA: TGTGCCAGCAGCGCTTGGACAGGGTCAGAGACCCAGTACTTC
J gene: TRBJ2-5
CDR3 length: 14
D gene: TRBD1
clone size: -
V gene: TRBV7-2

CDR3 protein: CARKTEMNTEAFF
CDR3 DNA: TGTGCCAGAAAGACAGAAATGAACACTGAAGCTTTCTTT
J gene: TRBJ1-1
CDR3 length: 13
D gene: -
clone size: many
V gene: TRBV2

CDR3 protein: CASSLSGRSSTDTQYF
CDR3 DNA: TGTGCCAGCAGTTTATCCGGGAGGTCTAGCACAGATACGCAGTATTTT
J gene: TRBJ2-3
CDR3 length: 16
D gene: TRBD2
clone size: many
V gene: TRBV27

CDR3 protein: CASSPQGSEQFF
CDR3 DNA: TGTGCCAGCAGTCCACAGGGGTCTGAGCAGTTCTTC
J gene: TRBJ2-1
CDR3 length: 12
D gene: TRBD1
clone size: few
V gene: TRBV13

CDR3 protein: CASSPRRTETQYF
CDR3 DNA: TGTGCCAGTAGTCCCCGGCGCACCGAGACCCAGTACTTC
J gene: TRBJ2-5
CDR3 length: 13
D gene: -
clone size: -
V gene: TRBV19

CDR3 protein: CASQSGHEQYF
CDR3 DNA: TGTGCCAGCCAGTCGGGTCACGAGCAGTACTTC
J gene: TRBJ2-7
CDR3 length: 11
D gene: -
clone size: -
V gene: TRBV6-5

CDR3 protein: CATSRTTGSYSYEQYF
CDR3 DNA: TGTGCCACCAGCAGGACGACAGGGAGTTACTCCTACGAGCAGTACTTC
J gene: TRBJ2-7
CDR3 length: 16
D gene: TRBD1
clone size: -
V gene: TRBV15

CDR3 protein: CASSSLSAGPYNEQFF
CDR3 DNA: TGTGCCAGCAGCTCCCTCTCGGCGGGACCTTACAATGAGCAGTTCTTC
J gene: TRBJ2-1
CDR3 length: 16
D gene: -
clone size: few
V gene: TRBV7-8

CDR3 protein: CASSSQGRVSYNEQFF
CDR3 DNA: TGCGCCAGCAGCTCCCAGGGACGGGTATCCTACAATGAGCAGTTCTTC
J gene: TRBJ2-1
CDR3 length: 16
D gene: -
clone size: -
V gene: TRBV4-3

CDR3 protein: CAWSVLGGIEQFF
CDR3 DNA: TGTGCCTGGAGTGTATTGGGCGGGATAGAGCAGTTCTTC
J gene: TRBJ2-1
CDR3 length: 13
D gene: -
clone size: -
V gene: TRBV30

CDR3 protein: CASSQDPRGRTDTQYF
CDR3 DNA: TGCGCCAGCAGCCAAGATCCGAGGGGGCGCACAGATACGCAGTATTTT
J gene: TRBJ2-3
CDR3 length: 16
D gene: TRBD1
clone size: many
V gene: TRBV4-3

CDR3 protein: CASREREWNEQYF
CDR3 DNA: TGCGCCAGCCGAGAGCGGGAGTGGAACGAGCAGTACTTC
J gene: TRBJ2-7
CDR3 length: 13
D gene: TRBD2
clone size: -
V gene: TRBV5-1

CDR3 protein: CASSFGQGRETQYF
CDR3 DNA: TGCGCCAGCAGCTTCGGACAGGGTCGGGAGACCCAGTACTTC
J gene: TRBJ2-5
CDR3 length: 14
D gene: TRBD1
clone size: -
V gene: TRBV5-1

CDR3 protein: CATSLGQDYGYTF
CDR3 DNA: TGTGCCACCAGCTTGGGTCAGGATTATGGCTACACCTTC
J gene: TRBJ1-2
CDR3 length: 13
D gene: -
clone size: -
V gene: TRBV15

CDR3 protein: CASSSGLDTDTQYF
CDR3 DNA: TGTGCCAGCAGCTCCGGGTTAGATACAGATACGCAGTATTTT
J gene: TRBJ2-3
CDR3 length: 14
D gene: -
clone size: -
V gene: TRBV7-6